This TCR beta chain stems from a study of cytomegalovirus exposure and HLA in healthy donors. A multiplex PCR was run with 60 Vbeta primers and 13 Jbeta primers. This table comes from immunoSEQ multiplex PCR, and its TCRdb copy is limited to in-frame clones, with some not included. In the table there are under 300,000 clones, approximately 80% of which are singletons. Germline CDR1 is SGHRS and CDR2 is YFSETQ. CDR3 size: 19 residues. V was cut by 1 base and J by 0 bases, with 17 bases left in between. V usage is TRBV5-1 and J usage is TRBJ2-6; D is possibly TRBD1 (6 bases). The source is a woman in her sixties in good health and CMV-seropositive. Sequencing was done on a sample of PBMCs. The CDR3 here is CASSLMTGTNPSGANVLTF. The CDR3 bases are TGCGCCAGCAGCTTGATGACAGGTACGAACCCCTCTGGGGCCAACGTCCTGACTTTC.